The 20 T cell receptor beta chains listed next were all sequenced from one sample in a study of blood T cell repertoires in COVID-19. Produced via immunoSEQ multiplex PCR; TCRdb's table is partial and in-frame only. This repertoire shows roughly 250,000 clones, about 85% found once; its top ten account for around 1%. The sequenced material came from peripheral blood. These receptors originate from a man between 40 and 49 years old with acute or convalescent COVID-19.

This clone was found once. The chain has TRBV7-2 and TRBJ2-1; D is ambiguous. Deletions cut 3 bases from V and 4 bases from J, with 7 bases between. This CDR3 spans 13 amino acids. Germline CDR1 SGHTA, CDR2 FQGNSA. For the CDR3, the DNA is TGTGCCAGCAGCTTGAGGATTTACAATGAGCAGTTCTTC. Translating it yields CASSLRIYNEQFF.

V and J are TRBV18 and TRBJ1-5; 7 nucleotides agree with TRBD1. V lost 4 bases, J lost 5 bases, and 5 bases stayed unmatched. CDR1 and CDR2 (germline): KGHSH, LQKENI. This CDR3 has 14 amino acids. CDR3 bases: TGTGCCAGCTCACGACAGGGCATGGATCAGCCCCAGCATTTT. Protein: CASSRQGMDQPQHF.

The chain combines TRBV11-3 with TRBJ2-7, with 8 positions matching TRBD1. CDR1 and CDR2 (germline): SGHNT, YENEEA. The CDR3 extends over 15 amino acids. The V and J ends lost 5 bases and 1 base, in that order; junction bases with no gene match: 7. The CDR3 DNA reads TGTGCCAGCAGCCTAGGACAGGGAGCTTCCTACGAGCAGTACTTC. Encoded protein: CASSLGQGASYEQYF. The entire variable domain, with the rest obtained from reference TRBV11-3 and TRBJ2-7, is as follows: EAGVVQSPRYKIIEKKQPVAFWCNPISGHNTLYWYLQNLGQGPELLIRYENEEAVDDSQLPKDRFSAERLKGVDSTLKIQPAELGDSAVYLCASSLGQGASYEQYFGPGTRLTVT.

The rearrangement joins TRBV21-1 to TRBJ1-4; TRBD1, the D gene given by the table, was not confirmed from the DNA. TRBV21-1 is an annotated pseudogene. The CDR3 length is 18 residues. The CDR3 DNA reads TGTGCCAGCACCGAAAAAAGGGACAAGGGGTATCTTAATGAAAAACTGTTTTTT. Translation gives CASTEKRDKGYLNEKLFF.

The gene calls are TRBV4-2 and TRBJ1-5, with D uncertain. The CDR3 has 15 amino acids. Per the germline V gene, CDR1 is LGHNA and CDR2 is YNFKEQ. Trimming cost V 0 bases and J 6 bases, with 12 bases left between them. The chain's CDR3 is CASSQEWQVAQPQHF. CDR3 bases: TGTGCCAGCAGCCAAGAATGGCAAGTTGCTCAGCCCCAGCATTTT.

V gene TRBV10-3 combines with J gene TRBJ2-3; 9 nucleotides agree with TRBD2. The CDR3 loop spans 15 amino acids. In germline, CDR1 is ENHRY, CDR2 SYGVKD. Trimming cost V 4 bases and J 2 bases; bases outside gene matches: 4. The CDR3: CAISAKRGDTDTQYF. CDR3 coding DNA: TGTGCCATCAGTGCTAAGCGGGGGGACACAGATACGCAGTATTTT.

The chain recombines TRBV27 with TRBJ1-2; no clear D gene. Trimming cost V 6 bases and J 0 bases, with 14 bases left between them. The CDR3 runs 15 residues. The germline CDR1 and CDR2 sequences are MNHEY and SMNVEV (reference sequence). CDR3 protein: CASSPPGIANYGYTF. DNA of the CDR3: TGTGCCAGCAGCCCACCGGGGATAGCTAACTATGGCTACACCTTC.

V usage is TRBV28 and J usage is TRBJ1-2, with a weak D call TRBD1 (6 bases). CDR3 size: 12 residues. CDR1 is MDHEN and CDR2 is SYDVKM in the germline V gene. Deletions cut 7 bases from V and 8 bases from J, with 14 bases between. The CDR3, as DNA: TGTGCCAGCACTAAAACAGGGAAAGGCTACACCTTC. It codes for CASTKTGKGYTF.

The rearrangement uses TRBV14 and TRBJ1-6; D might be TRBD1 (5 bases). This CDR3 has 14 amino acids. V was trimmed by 4 bases and J by 6 bases, leaving 10 bases between them. In germline, CDR1 is SGHDN, CDR2 FVKESK. In DNA form, the CDR3 reads TGTGCCAGCAGCCTCATGACAGTTAATTCACCCCTCCACTTT. Translation gives CASSLMTVNSPLHF.

CDR3 sequence: CASSQTGTFNTEAFF. Here the CDR3 DNA reads TGTGCCAGCAGTCAGACAGGTACTTTTAACACTGAAGCTTTCTTT. This chain links TRBV27 with TRBJ1-1; tentatively, D is TRBD1 (6 bases). V was clipped by 5 bases and J by 2 bases, with 15 bases between them. The CDR3 is made up of 15 amino acids. Looked up from germline, CDR1 is MNHEY and CDR2 is SMNVEV (reference sequence).

This chain joins TRBV28 and TRBJ2-1; possibly TRBD2 for D (5 bases). This CDR3 has 11 amino acids. Germline V CDR1 and CDR2: MDHEN, SYDVKM. The V end lost 3 bases, the J end lost 8 bases, and 5 bases lay between the germline ends. For the CDR3, the DNA is TGTGCCAGCAGTTTGGACTATGAGCAGTTCTTC. It codes for CASSLDYEQFF.

The chain combines TRBV7-8 with TRBJ2-3; TRBD1 agrees at 10 bases. Germline CDR1 reads SGHVS; CDR2 reads FQNEAQ. The V gene end was trimmed by 3 bases and the J gene end by 3 bases; junction bases not matched to a gene: 3. CDR3 length equals 15 residues. The CDR3 loop reads CASSFPGQGTDTQYF. CDR3 nucleotide sequence: TGTGCCAGCAGCTTCCCGGGACAGGGGACAGATACGCAGTATTTT.

Here the CDR3 reads CASSLGPRGLGDTQYF. The CDR3 DNA reads as TGTGCCAGCAGCTTAGGGCCGCGAGGGTTAGGGGATACGCAGTATTTT. This chain uses TRBV7-2 with TRBJ2-3; a possible D gene is TRBD2 (5 bases). The CDR3 length is 16 residues. Trimming cost V 1 base and J 6 bases, with 17 bases left between them. Germline V lookup: CDR1 SGHTA, CDR2 FQGNSA. Using reference TRBV7-2 and TRBJ2-3 for the parts outside the CDR3, the full variable domain is GAGVSQSPSNKVTEKGKDVELRCDPISGHTALYWYRQSLGQGLEFLIYFQGNSAPDKSGLPSDRFSAERTGGSVSTLTIQRTQQEDSAVYLCASSLGPRGLGDTQYFGPGTRLTVL.

This clone came up a few times. V is TRBV25-1 and J is TRBJ1-1; TRBD1 is a possible D gene (6 bases). Germline loops: CDR1 MGHDK, CDR2 SYGVNS. The V and J ends lost 4 bases and 5 bases respectively, with 11 bases between them. The CDR3 sequence is 13 residues long. The CDR3 reads CASSGGRGTEAFF. In DNA, the CDR3 is TGTGCCAGCAGTGGGGGTAGGGGGACTGAAGCTTTCTTT.

The chain combines TRBV5-1 with TRBJ2-5; D is unclear. The CDR3 covers 13 residues. The germline CDR1 and CDR2 sequences are SGHRS and YFSETQ. V lost 0 bases and J 4 bases, leaving 7 bases between the germline ends. The CDR3 DNA follows: TGCGCCAGCAGCTTGGGGCCGGGAGAGACCCAGTACTTC. Translating it yields CASSLGPGETQYF.

V is TRBV11-2 and J is TRBJ2-1; 9 bases are a match to TRBD2. The CDR3 is 17 amino acids. V lost 0 bases to trimming and J lost 7 bases; unmatched junction nucleotides: 10. Per the germline V gene, CDR1 is SGHAT and CDR2 is FQNNGV. CDR3 in amino acids: CASSLDLGGGASNEQFF. The CDR3 nucleotides are TGTGCCAGCAGCTTAGATCTAGGCGGGGGGGCATCAAATGAGCAGTTCTTC.

The chain combines TRBV25-1 with TRBJ1-5; no clear D gene. The length of the CDR3 is 15 residues. From germline, CDR1 is MGHDK and CDR2 SYGVNS. V was cut by 5 bases and J by 7 bases, with 18 bases left in between. The CDR3 DNA sequence: TGTGCCAGCAGTAGTTCGGAGAGGCTGGAACAGCCCCAGCATTTT. It translates to CASSSSERLEQPQHF.

This clone appeared a single time. V and J are TRBV4-1 and TRBJ2-3; TRBD2 agrees at 9 bases. J lost 1 base, V lost 0 bases, and 5 bases had no gene match. Germline values: CDR1 MGHRA, CDR2 YSYEKL. This CDR3 has 17 residues. The DNA of the CDR3 is TGCGCCAGCAGCCAAGATTGCGCGGGGGGGGGCACAGATACGCAGTATTTT. It encodes CASSQDCAGGGTDTQYF.

CDR3 region: CASSESYRGRGGYTF. CDR3 bases: TGTGCCAGCAGTGAATCTTACAGGGGGCGGGGAGGCTACACCTTC. This sequence joins TRBV6-1 and TRBJ1-2; 9 bases align to TRBD1. V was pared by 2 bases and J by 8 bases, with 9 bases of the junction left unmatched. CDR1 MNHNS and CDR2 SASEGT come from the germline V gene. CDR3 length equals 15 residues.

The chain uses TRBV7-3 and TRBJ2-2, with D possibly matching TRBD2 (6 bases). Germline V CDR1 and CDR2: SGHTA, FQGTGA. Deletions cut 4 bases from V and 7 bases from J, with 16 bases between. The CDR3 runs to 15 residues. CDR3 DNA sequence: TGTGCCAGCAGCTGGGCCGGGGGAATTGGCGGGGAGCTGTTTTTT. Its translation is CASSWAGGIGGELFF.